These 21 T cell receptor beta chains originate from one sample sequenced in a study of blood T cell repertoires in COVID-19. Libraries were prepared by immunoSEQ multiplex PCR; TCRdb keeps only in-frame clonotypes and omits some of them. The sample shows around 260,000 clones, about nine tenths of them seen only once. Sequenced input: peripheral blood. These receptors came from a man aged 55 to 70 who had recovered from COVID-19.

The chain links TRBV5-1 to TRBJ2-5; a possible D gene is TRBD1 (6 bases). Germline V gene data show CDR1 as SGHRS and CDR2 as YFSETQ. Trimming took off 0 bases at V and 4 bases at J, with 10 bases between the two ends. This CDR3 is built from 14 residues. The CDR3 loop reads CASSLGGRRETQYF. CDR3 coding DNA: TGCGCCAGCAGCTTGGGGGGGCGCCGAGAGACCCAGTACTTC.

The gene calls are TRBV4-2 and TRBJ2-7, with 7 bases fitting TRBD1. From germline, CDR1 is LGHNA and CDR2 YNFKEQ. With 0 bases clipped from V and 5 bases from J, the junction kept 7 bases outside the gene matches. The CDR3 spans 15 residues. CDR3 nucleotides: TGTGCCAGCAGCCAAGATTTGAGGGGGCTCGACGAGCAGTACTTC. Encoded protein: CASSQDLRGLDEQYF.

The J gene is TRBJ1-1, the V gene TRBV13; no definite D call. Germline V gene lookup returns CDR1 PRHDT and CDR2 FYEKMQ (reference sequence). V lost 6 bases and J lost 0, with 17 bases in between. The CDR3 runs 16 residues. The CDR3 is CASSSYRGRMNTEAFF. DNA for the CDR3: TGTGCCAGCAGTTCATATAGAGGAAGGATGAACACTGAAGCTTTCTTT.

Note on this clone: The sample contains more than one DNA sequence encoding this CDR3. This sequence joins TRBV7-3 and TRBJ1-1; TRBD1 matches at 9 bases. The CDR3 has 13 residues. Germline V gene sequence: CDR1 SGHTA, CDR2 FQGTGA. Trimming cost V 1 base and J 6 bases; bases outside gene matches: 0. CDR3 in amino acids: CASSLRQGAEAFF. Here the CDR3 DNA reads TGTGCCAGCAGCTTAAGACAGGGGGCTGAAGCTTTCTTT.

Here the CDR3 DNA reads TGCAGCGCCGGGACAGGGGGCAACACTGAAGCTTTCTTT. It codes for CSAGTGGNTEAFF. The rearrangement links TRBV29-1 to TRBJ1-1; 12 bases agree with TRBD1. After removal of 7 bases from V and 2 bases from J, the junction contained 2 bases not matched to a gene. The CDR3 is made up of 13 amino acids. Germline V lookup: CDR1 SQVTM, CDR2 ANQGSEA.

The J gene is TRBJ1-2, the V gene TRBV10-3; 10 bases agree with TRBD1. The ends lost 2 bases at V and 8 bases at J; junction bases unmatched: 2. CDR1 ENHRY and CDR2 SYGVKD come from the germline V gene. CDR3 length equals 13 residues. The CDR3 loop is CAISEGQGVGYTF. The CDR3 nucleotides read TGTGCCATCAGTGAGGGACAGGGGGTCGGCTACACCTTC.

The sample holds a few counts of this clone. The rearrangement links TRBV4-1 to TRBJ2-7; D unclear. The V and J ends lost 5 bases and 0 bases respectively, with 14 bases between them. Germline CDR1 and CDR2: MGHRA and YSYEKL. This CDR3 comprises 15 residues. The CDR3, as DNA: TGCGCCAGCAGCAAAGTTACCCCGAGCTCCTACGAGCAGTACTTC. Its translation is CASSKVTPSSYEQYF.

This chain links TRBV6-5 with TRBJ2-5; D is unclear. The CDR3 runs 16 residues. The germline V gene has CDR1 MNHEY and CDR2 SVGAGI. The V gene lost 2 bases and the J gene lost 1 base, with 14 bases spanning the gap. CDR3: CASSYSPPALQETQYF. The DNA of the CDR3 is TGTGCCAGCAGTTACAGCCCGCCAGCGCTCCAAGAGACCCAGTACTTC.

The chain employs TRBV4-2 and TRBJ1-2; no reliable D call. V shed 2 bases and J shed 0 bases, with 4 bases lying between them. The CDR3 is made up of 13 amino acids. Germline CDR1 reads LGHNA; CDR2 reads YNFKEQ. The chain's CDR3 is CASSQLANYGYTF. The CDR3 nucleotides read TGTGCCAGCAGCCAACTTGCTAACTATGGCTACACCTTC.

This clone came up once. The gene calls are TRBV9 and TRBJ2-5; perhaps TRBD1 as D (5 bases). CDR1 is SGDLS, CDR2 YYNGEE, per germline. V lost 6 bases, J lost 2 bases, and 11 bases lay in between. The length of the CDR3 is 13 residues. The CDR3 coding sequence is TGTGCCAGCAAAAGGGGCGATCAAGAGACCCAGTACTTC. Amino acids: CASKRGDQETQYF.

The chain is built from TRBV27 and TRBJ2-7, with TRBD1 identical over 9 bases. The trim removed 5 bases at V and 7 bases at J, leaving 9 bases unmatched. CDR1 MNHEY and CDR2 SMNVEV come from the germline V gene (reference sequence). The CDR3 runs to 14 residues. Written as DNA, the CDR3 is TGTGCCAGCAGTCAAACAGGGGGCTTACGGGAGCAGTACTTC. Residues: CASSQTGGLREQYF.

This chain connects TRBV7-9 to TRBJ2-5; 11 positions agree with TRBD2. The V gene's germline CDR1 is SEHNR and CDR2 FQNEAQ (reference sequence). The CDR3 has 14 amino acids. Trimming removed 6 bases from V and 5 bases from J; junction bases left unmatched: 5. The chain's CDR3 is CASSRLAGWETQYF. The CDR3 nucleotides read TGTGCCAGCAGTAGACTAGCGGGGTGGGAGACCCAGTACTTC.

The rearrangement links TRBV7-6 to TRBJ2-7; 9 bases are shared with TRBD1. From germline, CDR1 is SGHVS and CDR2 FNYEAQ. Losses at the gene ends were 5 bases for V and 2 bases for J; bases not matched to a gene: 16. CDR3 size: 18 residues. The CDR3 sequence: CASSISPLRQGGPYEQYF. As DNA, the CDR3 is TGTGCCAGCAGCATCTCCCCCCTCAGACAGGGGGGCCCCTACGAGCAGTACTTC.

The J gene is TRBJ1-1, the V gene TRBV11-2; possible D gene TRBD1, 6 bases. This CDR3 contains 16 residues. Germline CDR1 SGHAT, CDR2 FQNNGV. Trimming took 7 bases from V and 1 from J, leaving 19 bases between them. In DNA, the CDR3 is TGTGCCAGCACTAATGGCAGGGGCGCGAGGAACACTGAAGCTTTCTTT. Its protein product is CASTNGRGARNTEAFF.

The J gene is TRBJ2-7, the V gene TRBV6-1, with TRBD1 matching 8 bases. Losses at the gene ends were 2 bases for V and 2 bases for J; bases not matched to a gene: 2. The CDR3 is 14 amino acids. Germline CDR1 MNHNS, CDR2 SASEGT. The CDR3 loop reads CASSEQQGAYEQYF. Here the CDR3 DNA reads TGTGCCAGCAGTGAACAACAGGGGGCCTACGAGCAGTACTTC.

The chain couples TRBV2 to TRBJ2-7; tentatively, D is TRBD1 (6 bases). Germline assignment: CDR1 SNHLY and CDR2 FYNNEI. The CDR3 spans 13 residues. With 6 bases removed from V and 7 bases from J, the gap between germline ends came to 16 bases. In nucleotides, the CDR3 is TGTGCCAGCAGACCAGGGGCCTTCTGGGAGCAGTACTTC. This sequence encodes CASRPGAFWEQYF.

The chain has TRBV6-5 and TRBJ1-4; D is uncertain. The V gene lost 5 bases and the J gene lost 12 bases, with 22 bases spanning the gap. The CDR3 runs to 15 residues. Germline CDR1 and CDR2: MNHEY and SVGAGI. As DNA, the CDR3 is TGTGCCAGCAGTAACCCCGAGGGCCTCGGTTTGGAACTGTTTTTT. It codes for CASSNPEGLGLELFF.

The chain joins TRBV12-3 or TRBV12-4 to TRBJ1-1, with a weak D call TRBD1 (5 bases). CDR3 length: 13 amino acids. V lost 6 bases to trimming and J lost 3 bases, with 11 bases between them. In nucleotides, the CDR3 is TGTGCCAGCAGACAGGTCATGGACACTGAAGCTTTCTTT. Its protein is CASRQVMDTEAFF.

The V and J genes are TRBV2 and TRBJ2-3, with TRBD2 matching over 14 bases. Trimming at V came to 4 bases and at J to 2 bases, leaving 5 bases not matched to a gene. The CDR3 runs to 17 residues. Germline V CDR1 and CDR2: SNHLY, FYNNEI. DNA of the CDR3: TGTGCCAGCAGTGGACTAGCGGGGGGGCGAAACACAGATACGCAGTATTTT. Amino acid sequence: CASSGLAGGRNTDTQYF.

The rearrangement links TRBV5-1 to TRBJ2-3; TRBD2 might be the D (6 bases). CDR1 is SGHRS and CDR2 is YFSETQ in the germline V gene. V was clipped by 4 bases and J by 8 bases, with 8 bases between them. This CDR3 region has 11 residues. The CDR3 bases are TGCGCCAGCAGCCGGGGAGGTACGCAGTATTTT. It yields the protein CASSRGGTQYF.

J is TRBJ1-2 and V is TRBV6-5; a possible D gene is TRBD1 (6 bases). This CDR3 is 13 amino acids long. The V gene lost 5 bases and the J gene lost 8 bases, with 15 bases spanning the gap. Germline V gene sequence: CDR1 MNHEY, CDR2 SVGAGI. The CDR3: CASSQQGWRGYTF. CDR3 bases: TGTGCCAGCAGTCAGCAGGGGTGGAGGGGCTACACCTTC.